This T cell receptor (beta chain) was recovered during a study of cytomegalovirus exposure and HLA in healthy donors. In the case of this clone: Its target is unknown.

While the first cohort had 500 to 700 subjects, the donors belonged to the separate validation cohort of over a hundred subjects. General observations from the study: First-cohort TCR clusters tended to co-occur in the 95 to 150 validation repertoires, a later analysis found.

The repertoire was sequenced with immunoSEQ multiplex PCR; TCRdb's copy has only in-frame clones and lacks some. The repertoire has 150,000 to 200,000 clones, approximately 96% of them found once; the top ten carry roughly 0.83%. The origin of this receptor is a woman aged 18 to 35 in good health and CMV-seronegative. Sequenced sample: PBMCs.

The CDR3 bases are TGTGCCAGCAGCCCGAGGACAGGGCTGAATGAGCAGTTCTTC. It codes for CASSPRTGLNEQFF. The V gene is TRBV7-6, the J gene TRBJ2-1; TRBD1 matches 8 bases. This CDR3 has 14 amino acids. V trimming: 5 bases; J trimming: 7 bases; junction bases outside the gene matches: 7. The germline V gene encodes CDR1 SGHVS and CDR2 FNYEAQ.